The rows below give T cell receptor beta chains drawn from one sample of a study of T cell changes during pregnancy in multiple sclerosis. The protocol was immunoSEQ multiplex PCR, while the TCRdb copy is restricted to in-frame clones and leaves out a portion. The data show tens of thousands of clones, about 90% seen once. The source material was CD4+ T cells from peripheral blood mononuclear cells, sampled in the third trimester of pregnancy. The receptors originated from a female donor in good health, enrolled as a control in a pregnancy study. Both conserved end residues are trimmed from each CDR3.

TRBJ2-1 TRBV11-2 ASSLVGAYNEQF
TRBJ2-7 TRBV11-1 ASSSRTGFYEQY
TRBJ2-1 TRBV6-1 ASSAGTGGIGEQF
TRBJ2-3 TRBV11-2 ASSRPRGTDTQY
TRBJ2-2 TRBV9 ASSPREGTSGGLTGELF
TRBJ2-7 TRBV2 ASRRSYEQY
TRBJ2-7 TRBV27 ASSGTSGSYEQY
TRBJ1-1 TRBV6-1 ASSDRRGTEAF
TRBJ2-1 TRBV10-3 AIRSSGFPYNEQF
TRBJ1-2 TRBV5-4 ASSLGQNPSYGYT
TRBJ2-1 TRBV29-1 SVEKVAAYNEQF
TRBJ1-5 TRBV25-1 ASSGDRIGGRGQPQH
TRBJ2-7 TRBV30 AWSVPDRGYEQY
TRBJ2-5 TRBV11-2 ASSSQGVQETQY
TRBJ1-1 TRBV6-1 ASSEALTGNTEAF
TRBJ2-1 TRBV14 ASSPPGGPYNEQF
TRBJ2-2 TRBV6-5 ASSFPSGWNTGELF
TRBJ2-5 TRBV18 ASSRNRGRETQY
TRBJ2-1 TRBV6-4 ASSVGGGPYNEQF
TRBJ1-3 TRBV7-6 ASSLGQTRGNTIY
TRBJ2-7 TRBV19 ASSPRGRNYEQY
TRBJ2-2 TRBV5-1 ASSPRSTGTNTGELF
TRBJ2-1 TRBV7-8 ASSLAGGTTYNEQF
TRBJ2-3 TRBV6-5 ASSPGQGATDTQY
TRBJ2-7 TRBV4-2 ASSQDTRKGQVYEQY
TRBJ1-3 TRBV19 ASIHGQGFSGNTIY
TRBJ2-7 TRBV6-6 ASTLPSGGYEQY
TRBJ2-5 TRBV4-1 ASSLSGLQETQY
TRBJ1-1 TRBV19 ASSHREGGAF
TRBJ2-1 TRBV4-3 ASSQDRAGGPRDEQF
TRBJ1-2 TRBV7-2 ASSLKAGYPPT
TRBJ2-5 TRBV19 ASSISSGGLGETQY
TRBJ2-7 TRBV7-3 ASSSGGKSSLRQY
TRBJ2-3 TRBV23-1 ASSHPPREKGALGTDTQY
TRBJ1-5 TRBV19 ASSIGLHSNQPQH
TRBJ2-1 TRBV7-3 ASSSDYASGEKQF
TRBJ2-5 TRBV1 TSSQYRTSGGPGEETQY
TRBJ1-5 TRBV14 ASSQGGYQPQH
TRBJ2-5 TRBV7-2 ASSSRRTEQETQY
TRBJ2-1 TRBV15 ATSRGDRFGVNEQF
TRBJ1-5 TRBV5-6 ASSLAGGAPNQPQH
TRBJ2-1 TRBV25-1 ASSALSGSPDNEQF
TRBJ2-1 TRBV11-2 ASSHSYNEQF
TRBJ2-7 TRBV6-1 ASSESRGGLNEQY
TRBJ1-4 TRBV5-6 ASSGGTNEKLF
TRBJ2-7 TRBV7-9 ASSLAIGSEQY
TRBJ2-5 TRBV9 ASSVTGSRETQY